This is a list of T cell receptor beta chains from one sample in a study of T-cell reconstitution after alpha-beta-depleted transplantation in children. TCRdb re-analysed the PCR reads in MiXCR, keeping a single row per CDR3 protein. The sample lists some 830,000 distinct CDR3 sequences; about 15% were seen once. The input for sequencing was PBMCs, mostly from graft donor cells, taken 360 days after TCRalphabeta/CD19-depleted stem cell transplant. These receptors originate from a male patient younger than 18 who had a stem cell transplant for acute lymphoblastic leukemia, so the T cells may come from the graft donor. Each CDR3 is given with its conserved first and last residue. A D gene is named only where the DNA matches it firmly. For some rows the clone size is stated as once, few or many, or as a class when expanded; others skip it.

TRBJ2-1 | TRBV4-1 | TRBD2 | few | CASSPRGLASYNEQFF | TGCGCCAGCAGCCCGAGGGGACTAGCGTCCTACAATGAGCAGTTCTTC
TRBJ2-5 | TRBV7-2 | - | - | CASSLALLGRETQYF | TGTGCCAGCAGCTTAGCGCTCTTGGGGAGAGAGACCCAGTACTTC
TRBJ2-7 | TRBV18 | TRBD1 | - | CASSPETGASYEQYF | TGTGCCAGCTCACCAGAAACAGGGGCCTCCTACGAGCAGTACTTC
TRBJ2-3 | TRBV11-2 | - | - | CASSHIWGPGGTDTQYF | TGTGCCAGCAGCCACATTTGGGGCCCCGGCGGCACAGATACGCAGTATTTT
TRBJ1-1 | TRBV29-1 | TRBD1 | few | CSGGQGPTEAFF | TGCAGCGGTGGACAGGGGCCCACTGAAGCTTTCTTT
TRBJ2-7 | TRBV14 | - | once | CASSQIPSASSYEQYF | TGTGCCAGCAGCCAAATCCCTAGCGCGAGCTCCTACGAGCAGTACTTC
TRBJ2-4 | TRBV5-1 | - | few | CASSTGPRNIQYF | TGCGCCAGCAGCACCGGGCCACGGAACATTCAGTACTTC
TRBJ1-1 | TRBV12-3/TRBV12-4 | TRBD1 | few | CASRGTAITEAFF | TGTGCCAGCAGGGGGACAGCCATCACTGAAGCTTTCTTT
TRBJ1-4 | TRBV6-2/TRBV6-3 | TRBD1 | - | CASSGTVSEKLFF | TGTGCCAGCAGCGGGACAGTTAGTGAAAAACTGTTTTTT
TRBJ1-4 | TRBV12-3/TRBV12-4 | TRBD1 | - | CASSFHSRQGEKLFF | TGTGCCAGCAGTTTTCATTCCCGACAGGGCGAAAAACTGTTTTTT
TRBJ2-1 | TRBV10-2 | TRBD2 | - | CASKEREPNEQFF | TGCGCCAGCAAGGAGCGGGAGCCCAATGAGCAGTTCTTC
TRBJ1-5 | TRBV12-3/TRBV12-4 | TRBD1 | few | CASSRGQLAGQPQHF | TGTGCCAGCAGTCGGGGACAGCTCGCGGGTCAGCCCCAGCATTTT
TRBJ2-1 | TRBV24-1 | TRBD2 | - | CATSDLSGSRYNEQFF | TGTGCCACCAGTGATCTGAGCGGGAGTCGGTACAATGAGCAGTTCTTC
TRBJ2-2 | TRBV5-1 | TRBD1 | - | CASSVGQGNTGELFF | TGCGCCAGCAGCGTGGGACAGGGGAACACCGGGGAGCTGTTTTTT
TRBJ2-1 | TRBV7-9 | TRBD2 | - | CASSPGGTSGPWDEQFF | TGTGCCAGCAGTCCCGGGGGCACTAGCGGTCCGTGGGATGAGCAGTTCTTC
TRBJ1-1 | TRBV19 | - | - | CASTGFSAEAFF | TGTGCCAGTACAGGGTTCTCCGCTGAAGCTTTCTTT
TRBJ2-1 | TRBV12-3/TRBV12-4 | TRBD2 | - | CASTLGLAGSSYNEQFF | TGTGCCAGCACCCTGGGACTAGCGGGCTCCTCCTACAATGAGCAGTTCTTC
TRBJ2-3 | TRBV7-9 | TRBD1 | - | CASSLGTGAGTDTQFF | TGTGCCAGCAGCTTAGGGACAGGGGCTGGTACAGATACGCAGTTTTTT
TRBJ1-2 | TRBV7-9 | - | - | CALGGEGYTF | TGTGCCCTAGGCGGGGAAGGCTACACCTTC
TRBJ2-7 | TRBV5-1 | - | many | CASSPQVGADHEQYF | TGCGCCAGCAGCCCGCAGGTAGGGGCGGACCACGAGCAGTACTTC
TRBJ2-7 | TRBV29-1 | - | - | CSVEGGALVNSHEQYF | TGCAGCGTTGAAGGGGGGGCGCTTGTTAATTCCCACGAGCAGTACTTC
TRBJ2-7 | TRBV4-1 | - | many | CASSQGVSYEQYF | TGCGCCAGCAGCCAAGGGGTCTCCTACGAGCAGTACTTC
TRBJ2-5 | TRBV5-1 | TRBD1 | - | CASSLTGAETQYF | TGCGCCAGCAGCCTGACAGGGGCAGAGACCCAGTACTTC
TRBJ2-1 | TRBV29-1 | TRBD2 | - | CSVTGLAGPGEQFF | TGCAGCGTTACGGGACTAGCGGGACCTGGGGAGCAGTTCTTC
TRBJ1-2 | TRBV5-1 | - | - | CASSLVGEIIYGYTF | TGCGCCAGCAGCTTGGTTGGGGAAATCATCTATGGCTACACCTTC
TRBJ2-3 | TRBV15 | TRBD1 | few | CATSRGTAKVTDTQYF | TGTGCCACCAGCAGGGGGACAGCCAAGGTTACAGATACGCAGTATTTT
TRBJ2-3 | TRBV20-1 | TRBD2 | many | CSARLPVAGFTDTQYF | TGCAGTGCTAGGCTGCCGGTAGCGGGGTTCACAGATACGCAGTATTTT
TRBJ2-1 | TRBV7-6 | TRBD2 | - | CASSFGGAGYNEQFF | TGTGCCAGCAGCTTCGGGGGGGCGGGCTACAATGAGCAGTTCTTC
TRBJ2-1 | TRBV20-1 | TRBD2 | - | CSARAPLAGDLYNEQFF | TGCAGTGCTAGGGCCCCCTTAGCGGGAGATCTATACAATGAGCAGTTCTTC
TRBJ2-2 | TRBV7-9 | - | many | CASSSGLYTGELFF | TGTGCCAGCAGCTCGGGACTGTACACCGGGGAGCTGTTTTTT
TRBJ2-7 | TRBV7-9 | TRBD1 | many | CASSLSDRGPYEQYF | TGTGCCAGCAGCTTATCCGACAGGGGGCCTTACGAGCAGTACTTC
TRBJ2-7 | TRBV12-3/TRBV12-4 | TRBD2 | - | CASSFDEVAGPEQYF | TGTGCCAGCAGTTTCGATGAGGTAGCGGGACCCGAGCAGTACTTC
TRBJ2-7 | TRBV2 | - | few | CAIIRGILEQYF | TGTGCCATAATTAGGGGTATTTTGGAGCAGTACTTC
TRBJ2-2 | TRBV5-1 | TRBD1 | - | CASIGQGGTGELFF | TGCGCCAGCATCGGACAGGGCGGCACCGGGGAGCTGTTTTTT
TRBJ2-5 | TRBV7-9 | TRBD2 | many | CASSSRLAVQETQYF | TGTGCCAGCAGCTCAAGACTAGCGGTCCAAGAGACCCAGTACTTC
TRBJ2-5 | TRBV13 | - | - | CASSLEPGLETQYF | TGTGCCAGCAGCTTAGAACCGGGGTTGGAGACCCAGTACTTC